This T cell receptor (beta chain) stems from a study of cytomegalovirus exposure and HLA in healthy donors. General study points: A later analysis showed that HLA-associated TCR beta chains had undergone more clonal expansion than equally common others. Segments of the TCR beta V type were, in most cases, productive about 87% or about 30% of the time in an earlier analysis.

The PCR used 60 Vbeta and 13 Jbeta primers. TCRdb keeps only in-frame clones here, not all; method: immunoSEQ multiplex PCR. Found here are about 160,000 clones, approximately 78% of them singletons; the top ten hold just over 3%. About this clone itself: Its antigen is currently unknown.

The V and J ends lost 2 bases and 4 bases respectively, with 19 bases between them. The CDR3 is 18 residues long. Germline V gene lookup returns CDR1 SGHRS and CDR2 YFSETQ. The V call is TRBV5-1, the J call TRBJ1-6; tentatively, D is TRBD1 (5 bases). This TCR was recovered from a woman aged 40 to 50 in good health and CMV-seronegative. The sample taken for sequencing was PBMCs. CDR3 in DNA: TGCGCCAGCAGCTTTCTAGGACACCTCAGTCTATATAATTCACCCCTCCACTTT. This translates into CASSFLGHLSLYNSPLHF.